The 30 T cell receptor beta chains presented below share a single source sample, sequenced in a study of a mutant IDH1 vaccine in newly diagnosed glioma. These receptors have no known antigen. The method was immunoSEQ multiplex PCR; TCRdb's version includes in-frame clones alone and lacks a portion of them. The table lists about 32,000 clones, roughly 80% of them singletons. Time point described: week 35, safety follow-up. With topical imiquimod, each dose of the vaccine consisted of 300 ug of mutant IDH1 20-mer peptide. Material: PBMCs, obtained from a glioma patient whose treatment included an IDH1 peptide vaccine. The receptors derive from a woman in her thirties or forties with glioma.

The sample holds one count of this clone. In DNA, the CDR3 is TGTGCCAGCAGTTTGAAAGGGGGCGACGAGCAGTACTTC. It translates to CASSLKGGDEQYF. V usage is TRBV6-5 and J usage is TRBJ2-7, with TRBD1 matching 7 bases. Trimming removed 4 bases from V and 5 bases from J; junction bases left unmatched: 5. Germline CDR1 MNHEY, CDR2 SVGAGI. This CDR3 spans 13 amino acids.

The chain joins TRBV5-1 to TRBJ2-5; 7 bases are a match to TRBD1. Germline V lookup: CDR1 SGHRS, CDR2 YFSETQ. The CDR3 spans 13 residues. Trimming took 7 bases from V and 4 from J; bases not matched to a gene: 7. CDR3 sequence: CASRWTGGETQYF. Written as DNA, the CDR3 is TGCGCCAGCCGTTGGACAGGCGGAGAGACCCAGTACTTC. Supplemented by reference TRBV5-1 and TRBJ2-5, the full variable domain reads KAGVTQTPRYLIKTRGQQVTLSCSPISGHRSVSWYQQTPGQGLQFLFEYFSETQRNKGNFPGRFSGRQFSNSRSEMNVSTLELGDSALYLCASRWTGGETQYFGPGTRLLVL.

The chain joins TRBV13 to TRBJ2-1; 8 bases match TRBD2. Germline-derived CDR1 and CDR2 are PRHDT and FYEKMQ (reference sequence). V lost 4 bases, J lost 5 bases, and 13 bases stayed unmatched. The CDR3 is 17 amino acids. CDR3 nucleotide sequence: TGTGCCAGCAGCTCCTGGGGCTTGGGTAGCGGGGACAATGAGCAGTTCTTC. It yields the protein CASSSWGLGSGDNEQFF.

The chain is built from TRBV6-5 and TRBJ1-3; a possible D gene is TRBD1 (5 bases). This CDR3 contains 16 residues. Germline V gives CDR1 MNHEY, CDR2 SVGAGI. Trimming removed 4 bases at V and 0 bases at J, with 13 bases between. The CDR3 coding sequence is TGTGCCAGCAGTTCACGGGGGGTCCACTCTGGAAACACCATATATTTT. As protein: CASSSRGVHSGNTIYF.

The J gene is TRBJ1-1, the V gene TRBV5-6; the D gene is possibly TRBD1 (6 bases). CDR1 SGHDT and CDR2 YYEEEE come from the germline V gene. Trimming took 4 bases from V and 0 from J, leaving 10 bases between them. This CDR3 has 14 amino acids. The CDR3 spells CASSKGHLNTEAFF. The CDR3 DNA reads TGTGCCAGCAGCAAGGGACATCTGAACACTGAAGCTTTCTTT.

This chain connects TRBV30 to TRBJ1-2, with D perhaps matching TRBD1 (5 bases). The CDR3 is 15 residues long. Germline-derived CDR1 and CDR2 are GTSNPN and SVGIG (reference sequence). Trimming took off 0 bases at V and 0 bases at J, with 11 bases between the two ends. Here the CDR3 reads CAWSVRRGTNYGYTF. In DNA, the CDR3 is TGTGCCTGGAGTGTAAGGCGGGGGACTAACTATGGCTACACCTTC. The whole variable domain, filled in from reference TRBV30 and TRBJ1-2, reads SQTIHQWPATLVQPVGSPLSLECTVEGTSNPNLYWYRQAAGRGLQLLFYSVGIGQISSEVPQNLSASRPQDRQFILSSKKLLLSDSGFYLCAWSVRRGTNYGYTFGSGTRLTVV.

The chain joins TRBV7-6 to TRBJ2-7; 12 bases line up with TRBD2. This CDR3 is built from 16 residues. The germline V gene encodes CDR1 SGHVS and CDR2 FNYEAQ. Trimming removed 5 bases from V and 0 bases from J; junction bases left unmatched: 5. In nucleotides, the CDR3 is TGTGCCAGCAGCCTAGGGACTAGCGGGTACTCCTACGAGCAGTACTTC. This encodes CASSLGTSGYSYEQYF.

The CDR3 nucleotides are TGTGCCAGCAGAGACGGGAGGGGGCTGGGCAATCAGCCCCAGCATTTT. Translating it yields CASRDGRGLGNQPQHF. The V and J genes are TRBV2 and TRBJ1-5; 7 bases fit TRBD1. V dropped 6 bases and J dropped 2; count of bases not matched to a gene: 10. This CDR3 comprises 16 residues. The germline CDR1 and CDR2 sequences are SNHLY and FYNNEI.

The rearrangement uses TRBV10-3 and TRBJ2-1, with TRBD2 matching over 7 bases. The CDR3 runs to 13 residues. Germline V lookup: CDR1 ENHRY, CDR2 SYGVKD. V lost 4 bases, J lost 8 bases, and 5 bases stayed unmatched. The CDR3 DNA reads TGTGCCATCAGTGGGGGACTACCTGATGAGCAGTTCTTC. This encodes CAISGGLPDEQFF.

This sequence joins TRBV6-5 and TRBJ1-5; the D is unclear. Germline V lookup: CDR1 MNHEY, CDR2 SVGAGI. The V gene lost 8 bases and the J gene lost 7 bases, with 12 bases spanning the gap. This CDR3 spans 12 amino acids. CDR3 sequence reads: CASPRVCQPQHF. Written as DNA, the CDR3 is TGTGCCAGCCCCCGGGTTTGCCAGCCCCAGCATTTT.

The chain combines TRBV30 with TRBJ2-7; a weak D match, TRBD2 (6 bases). The length of the CDR3 is 13 residues. In germline, CDR1 is GTSNPN, CDR2 SVGIG (reference sequence). Trimming took off 7 bases at V and 0 bases at J, with 13 bases between the two ends. The CDR3 loop reads CAFERVSSYEQYF. As DNA, the CDR3 is TGTGCCTTTGAGCGGGTAAGCTCCTACGAGCAGTACTTC.

The V gene is TRBV7-2, the J gene TRBJ2-2; maybe TRBD2 (5 bases). The CDR3 is 16 residues long. V lost 5 bases to trimming and J lost 7 bases, with 20 bases between them. Germline V lookup: CDR1 SGHTA, CDR2 FQGNSA. The CDR3 here is CASSGRVRGPDGELFF. CDR3 DNA: TGTGCCAGCAGCGGTAGGGTACGAGGGCCGGACGGGGAGCTGTTTTTT.

The V gene is TRBV30, the J gene TRBJ1-2, with 10 nucleotides matching TRBD1. The CDR3 length is 13 residues. Per germline, CDR1 GTSNPN and CDR2 SVGIG (reference sequence). Trimming took 5 bases from V and 5 from J; bases not matched to a gene: 5. The CDR3 loop is CAWAPGQGYGYTF. Here the CDR3 DNA reads TGTGCCTGGGCTCCGGGACAGGGGTATGGCTACACCTTC.

V usage is TRBV18 and J usage is TRBJ1-1; 8 positions agree with TRBD1. With 0 bases clipped from V and 2 bases from J, the junction kept 14 bases outside the gene matches. Germline CDR1 KGHSH, CDR2 LQKENI. The CDR3 consists of 19 residues. This CDR3 is CASSPPLPDREEVNTEAFF. The CDR3 DNA is TGTGCCAGCTCACCACCCTTACCGGACAGGGAAGAAGTTAACACTGAAGCTTTCTTT.

The chain recombines TRBV2 with TRBJ2-5; D may match TRBD1 or TRBD2 (5 bases each). Per the germline V gene, CDR1 is SNHLY and CDR2 is FYNNEI. Trimming removed 7 bases at V and 5 bases at J, with 14 bases between. The CDR3 length is 13 residues. The CDR3 nucleotides read TGTGCCAGCACGAGGGCAGGGTTGGAGACCCAGTACTTC. Translation gives CASTRAGLETQYF.

This chain uses TRBV15 with TRBJ1-4, with a weak D call TRBD1 (6 bases). CDR1 is LNHNV and CDR2 is YYDKDF in the germline V gene (reference sequence). V gave up 1 base and J gave up 5 bases, with 11 bases separating them. This CDR3 comprises 15 residues. Here the CDR3 reads CATSRGNRENEKLFF. CDR3 bases: TGTGCCACCAGCAGAGGAAACAGGGAGAATGAAAAACTGTTTTTT.

The chain joins TRBV28 to TRBJ1-5, with D uncertain. This CDR3 has 9 residues. Trimming shortened V by 7 bases and J by 8 bases, and 3 bases separated the two germline ends. Germline loops: CDR1 MDHEN, CDR2 SYDVKM. CDR3 loop: CASNEPQHF. CDR3 coding DNA: TGTGCCAGCAACGAGCCCCAGCATTTT.

The rearrangement joins TRBV10-1 to TRBJ1-1; D is uncertain. V was trimmed by 0 bases and J by 2 bases, leaving 7 bases between them. The CDR3 has 14 residues. In germline, CDR1 is WNHNN, CDR2 SYGVQD (reference sequence). CDR3 sequence (DNA): TGCGCCAGCAGTGAGTCAACGGGAAACACTGAAGCTTTCTTT. Protein: CASSESTGNTEAFF.

This clone showed up just a few times. The genes are TRBV12-5 and TRBJ1-5, with 9 bases aligning to TRBD1. CDR3 length: 23 residues. Losses at the gene ends were 0 bases for V and 3 bases for J; bases not matched to a gene: 24. In germline, CDR1 is LGHNT, CDR2 FRNRAP. The CDR3 sequence: CASGLVNLNRTGEGMMVNQPQHF. The DNA of the CDR3 is TGTGCTAGTGGTTTGGTAAACTTGAATCGGACAGGGGAGGGGATGATGGTCAATCAGCCCCAGCATTTT.

The chain employs TRBV7-2 and TRBJ1-3, with a tentative D call TRBD1 (5 bases). Trimming left V 0 bases short and J 0 bases short, with 12 bases between. This CDR3 contains 17 residues. Germline V gene sequence: CDR1 SGHTA, CDR2 FQGNSA. The CDR3 spells CASSLAGGRNSGNTIYF. The CDR3 nucleotides are TGTGCCAGCAGCTTAGCGGGGGGACGGAACTCTGGAAACACCATATATTTT.

The gene calls are TRBV19 and TRBJ1-1; unclear D gene. V lost 7 bases, J lost 2 bases, and 11 bases lay in between. The V gene's germline CDR1 is LNHDA and CDR2 SQIVND (reference sequence). The CDR3 has 13 residues. The CDR3 reads CASTNITNTEAFF. The CDR3 DNA is TGTGCCAGTACAAACATCACAAACACTGAAGCTTTCTTT.

This chain links TRBV4-3 with TRBJ1-2; D unresolved. The length of the CDR3 is 14 residues. Trimming pared 4 bases from V and 2 bases from J, leaving 11 bases between. Germline CDR1 is LGHNA and CDR2 is YSLEER. CDR3 loop: CASSPPDLNYGYTF. The DNA of the CDR3 is TGCGCCAGCAGCCCTCCGGACCTAAACTATGGCTACACCTTC.

V usage is TRBV7-9 and J usage is TRBJ1-2; D is possibly TRBD1 (6 bases). The V gene's germline CDR1 is SEHNR and CDR2 FQNEAQ (reference sequence). The CDR3 consists of 14 residues. V was shortened by 5 bases and J by 8 bases, with 18 bases between the two germline ends. The CDR3 nucleotides read TGTGCCAGCAGCATCAGCGGGACATCCCTCGGCTACACCTTC. Residues: CASSISGTSLGYTF.

This chain joins TRBV7-2 and TRBJ2-7; 15 bases are a match to TRBD2. V lost 7 bases to trimming and J lost 4 bases; unmatched junction nucleotides: 8. Germline values: CDR1 SGHTA, CDR2 FQGNSA. CDR3 length: 16 amino acids. The CDR3 nucleotides read TGTGCCAGCAATCCGGGACTAGCGGGGGGATATTACGAGCAGTACTTC. Its protein is CASNPGLAGGYYEQYF.

This clone was found a few times. The chain links TRBV30 to TRBJ2-7; either TRBD1 or TRBD2 may supply D (5 bases each). The CDR3 sequence is 15 residues long. Between the trimmed V and J ends, which lost 0 bases and 0 bases, there was a span of 12 bases. Germline-derived CDR1 and CDR2 are GTSNPN and SVGIG (reference sequence). CDR3 nucleotide sequence: TGTGCCTGGAGTGTAAGTAGGGACCGCTCCTACGAGCAGTACTTC. Amino acid sequence: CAWSVSRDRSYEQYF.

This clone came up once. V and J are TRBV29-1 and TRBJ2-1; D tentatively fits TRBD1 or TRBD2 (6 bases each). The CDR3 loop spans 14 amino acids. Looked up from germline, CDR1 is SQVTM and CDR2 is ANQGSEA. V was trimmed by 5 bases and J by 11 bases, leaving 22 bases between them. The CDR3 sequence: CSVRSGARMRKQFF. The CDR3 nucleotides are TGCAGCGTTCGATCGGGGGCGAGAATGAGAAAGCAGTTCTTC.

V is TRBV14 and J is TRBJ2-2; D might be TRBD2 (6 bases). V lost 6 bases to trimming and J lost 0 bases, with 14 bases between them. Germline V lookup: CDR1 SGHDN, CDR2 FVKESK. This CDR3 region has 16 residues. CDR3 residues: CASRSGWGANTGELFF. The DNA for the CDR3 is TGTGCCAGCAGGTCCGGATGGGGGGCGAACACCGGGGAGCTGTTTTTT.

The rearrangement joins TRBV20-1 to TRBJ1-4; D is ambiguous. Germline V gene data show CDR1 as DFQATT and CDR2 as SNEGSKA (reference sequence). V lost 4 bases, J lost 8 bases, and 5 bases lay in between. The CDR3 sequence is 10 residues long. CDR3 loop: CSAIWEKLFF. For the CDR3, the DNA is TGCAGTGCTATATGGGAAAAACTGTTTTTT.

The V call is TRBV25-1, the J call TRBJ1-5; no firm D call. This CDR3 is built from 13 residues. Deletions cut 4 bases from V and 7 bases from J, with 11 bases between. Looked up from germline, CDR1 is MGHDK and CDR2 is SYGVNS. Here the CDR3 reads CASSVNIGQPQHF. The CDR3 region has the DNA TGTGCCAGCAGTGTGAATATTGGACAGCCCCAGCATTTT.

This chain uses TRBV5-8 with TRBJ1-5; D unclear. Germline V gives CDR1 SGHTS, CDR2 YDEGEE. Trimming left V 0 bases short and J 11 bases short, with 12 bases between. This CDR3 has 13 amino acids. The CDR3 spells CASSLEGYGAQHF. CDR3 nucleotide sequence: TGTGCCAGCAGCTTGGAAGGGTACGGGGCCCAGCATTTT.